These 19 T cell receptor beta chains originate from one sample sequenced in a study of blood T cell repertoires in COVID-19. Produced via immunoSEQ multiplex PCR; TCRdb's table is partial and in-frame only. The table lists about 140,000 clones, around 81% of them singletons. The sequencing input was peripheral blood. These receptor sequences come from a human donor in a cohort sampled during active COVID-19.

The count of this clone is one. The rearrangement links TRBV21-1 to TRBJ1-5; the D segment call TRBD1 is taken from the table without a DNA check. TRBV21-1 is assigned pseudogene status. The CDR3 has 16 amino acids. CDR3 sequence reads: CASSITGGQNNQPQHF. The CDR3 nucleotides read TGTGCCAGCAGCATTACAGGGGGGCAAAACAATCAGCCCCAGCATTTT.

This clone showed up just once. CDR3 sequence: CASSSLNRGPGTEAFF. The CDR3 DNA reads TGTGCCAGCAGTTCCTTAAACAGGGGACCGGGCACTGAAGCTTTCTTT. The chain links TRBV27 to TRBJ1-1; TRBD1 aligns across 7 bases. The germline V gene encodes CDR1 MNHEY and CDR2 SMNVEV (reference sequence). The length of the CDR3 is 16 residues. J gave up 4 bases and V 4 bases, and 12 bases lay outside the gene matches.

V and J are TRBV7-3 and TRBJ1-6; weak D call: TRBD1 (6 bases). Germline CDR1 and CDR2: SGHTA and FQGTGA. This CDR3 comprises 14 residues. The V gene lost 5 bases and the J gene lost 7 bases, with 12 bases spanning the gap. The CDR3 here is CASSLGQLNSPLHF. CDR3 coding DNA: TGTGCCAGCAGCCTAGGACAGCTGAATTCACCCCTCCACTTT.

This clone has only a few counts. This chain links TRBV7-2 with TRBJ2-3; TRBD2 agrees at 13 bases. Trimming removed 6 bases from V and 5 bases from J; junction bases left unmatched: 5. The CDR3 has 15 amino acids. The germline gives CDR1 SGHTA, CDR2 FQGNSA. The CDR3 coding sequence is TGTGCCAGCAGTCGGACTAGCGGGAGCTTAGATACGCAGTATTTT. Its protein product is CASSRTSGSLDTQYF.

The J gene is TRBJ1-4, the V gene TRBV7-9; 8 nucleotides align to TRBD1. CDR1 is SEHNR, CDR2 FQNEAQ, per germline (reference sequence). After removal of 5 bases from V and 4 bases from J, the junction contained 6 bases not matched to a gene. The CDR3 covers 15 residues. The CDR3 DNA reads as TGTGCCAGCAGCCCTTGGGGACAGGATAATGAAAAACTGTTTTTT. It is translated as CASSPWGQDNEKLFF. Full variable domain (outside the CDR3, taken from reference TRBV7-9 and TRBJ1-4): DTGVSQNPRHKITKRGQNVTFRCDPISEHNRLYWYRQTLGQGPEFLTYFQNEAQLEKSRLLSDRFSAERPKGSFSTLEIQRTEQGDSAMYLCASSPWGQDNEKLFFGSGTQLSVL.

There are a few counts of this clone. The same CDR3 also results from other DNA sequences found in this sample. The CDR3 sequence: CASSVGGVNTEAFF. CDR3 nucleotides: TGTGCCAGCAGCGTGGGAGGGGTTAACACTGAAGCTTTCTTT. The gene calls are TRBV9 and TRBJ1-1; tentatively, D is TRBD1 (5 bases). Trimming removed 2 bases at V and 2 bases at J, with 10 bases between. CDR1 SGDLS and CDR2 YYNGEE come from the germline V gene. The CDR3 spans 14 residues.

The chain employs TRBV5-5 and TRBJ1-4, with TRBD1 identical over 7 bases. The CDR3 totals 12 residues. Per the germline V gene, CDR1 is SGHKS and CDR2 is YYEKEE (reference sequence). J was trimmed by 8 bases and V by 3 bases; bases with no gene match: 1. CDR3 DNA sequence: TGTGCCAGCAGCTGGGACAGCGAAAAACTGTTTTTT. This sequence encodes CASSWDSEKLFF.

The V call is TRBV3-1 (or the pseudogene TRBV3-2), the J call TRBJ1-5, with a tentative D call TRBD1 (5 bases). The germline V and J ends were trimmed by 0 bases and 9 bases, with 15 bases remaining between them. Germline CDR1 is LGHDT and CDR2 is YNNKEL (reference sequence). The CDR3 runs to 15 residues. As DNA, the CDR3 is TGTGCCAGCAGCCAAGACGGGGCGGGAACTCCGCCCCAGCATTTT. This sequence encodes CASSQDGAGTPPQHF.

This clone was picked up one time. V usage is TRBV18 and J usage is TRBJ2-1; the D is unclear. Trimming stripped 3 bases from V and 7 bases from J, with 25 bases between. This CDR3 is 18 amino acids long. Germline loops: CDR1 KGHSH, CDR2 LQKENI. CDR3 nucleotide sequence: TGTGCCAGCTCACCTACCCCTCCCCTACGGAAGACTGGGAATGAGCAGTTCTTC. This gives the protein CASSPTPPLRKTGNEQFF.

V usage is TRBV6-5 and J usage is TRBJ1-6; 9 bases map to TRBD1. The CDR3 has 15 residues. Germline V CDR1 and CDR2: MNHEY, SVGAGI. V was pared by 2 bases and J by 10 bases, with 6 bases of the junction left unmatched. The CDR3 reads CASSYINRGLSPLHF. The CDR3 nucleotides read TGTGCCAGCAGTTACATTAACAGGGGGCTATCACCCCTCCACTTT.

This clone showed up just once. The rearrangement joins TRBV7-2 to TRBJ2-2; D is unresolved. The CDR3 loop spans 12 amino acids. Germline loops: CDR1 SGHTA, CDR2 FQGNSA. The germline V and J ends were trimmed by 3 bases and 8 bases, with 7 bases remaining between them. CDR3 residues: CASSFYWGELFF. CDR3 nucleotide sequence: TGTGCCAGCAGCTTCTACTGGGGGGAGCTGTTTTTT.

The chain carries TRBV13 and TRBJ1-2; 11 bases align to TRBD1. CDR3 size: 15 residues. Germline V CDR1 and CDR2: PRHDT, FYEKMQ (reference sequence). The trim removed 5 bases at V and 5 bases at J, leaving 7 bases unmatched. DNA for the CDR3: TGTGCCAGCAGCACCCGGACAGGGGGCTTTTATGGCTACACCTTC. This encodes CASSTRTGGFYGYTF. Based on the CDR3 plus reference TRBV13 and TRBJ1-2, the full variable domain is AAGVIQSPRHLIKEKRETATLKCYPIPRHDTVYWYQQGPGQDPQFLISFYEKMQSDKGSIPDRFSAQQFSDYHSELNMSSLELGDSALYFCASSTRTGGFYGYTFGSGTRLTVV.

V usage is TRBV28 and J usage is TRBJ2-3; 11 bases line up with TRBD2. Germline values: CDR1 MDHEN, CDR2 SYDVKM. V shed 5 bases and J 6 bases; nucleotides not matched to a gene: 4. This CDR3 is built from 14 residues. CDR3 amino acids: CASSRLAGGDTQYF. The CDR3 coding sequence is TGTGCCAGCAGTCGGCTAGCGGGAGGCGATACGCAGTATTTT.

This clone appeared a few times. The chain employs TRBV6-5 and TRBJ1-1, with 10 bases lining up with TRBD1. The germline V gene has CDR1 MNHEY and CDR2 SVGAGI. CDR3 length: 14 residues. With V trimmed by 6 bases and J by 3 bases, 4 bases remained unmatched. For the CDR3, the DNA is TGTGCCAGCAGAAGGACAGGGGGGGACACTGAAGCTTTCTTT. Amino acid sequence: CASRRTGGDTEAFF.

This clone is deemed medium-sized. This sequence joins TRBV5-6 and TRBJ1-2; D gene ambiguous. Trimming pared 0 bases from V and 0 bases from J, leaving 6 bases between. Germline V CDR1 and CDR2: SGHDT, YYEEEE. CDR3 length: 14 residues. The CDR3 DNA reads TGTGCCAGCAGCTTGGACCCAGCTAACTATGGCTACACCTTC. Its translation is CASSLDPANYGYTF.

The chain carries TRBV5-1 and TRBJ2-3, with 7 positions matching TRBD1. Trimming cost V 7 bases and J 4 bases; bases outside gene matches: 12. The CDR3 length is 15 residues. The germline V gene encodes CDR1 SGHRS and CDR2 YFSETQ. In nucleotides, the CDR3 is TGCGCCAGCGACCAACAGGGGTCCCCCTCAGATACGCAGTATTTT. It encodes CASDQQGSPSDTQYF. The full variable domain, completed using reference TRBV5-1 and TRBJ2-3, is KAGVTQTPRYLIKTRGQQVTLSCSPISGHRSVSWYQQTPGQGLQFLFEYFSETQRNKGNFPGRFSGRQFSNSRSEMNVSTLELGDSALYLCASDQQGSPSDTQYFGPGTRLTVL.

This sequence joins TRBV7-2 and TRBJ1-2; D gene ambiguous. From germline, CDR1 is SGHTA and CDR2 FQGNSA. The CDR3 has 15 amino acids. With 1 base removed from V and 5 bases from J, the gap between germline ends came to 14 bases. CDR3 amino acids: CASSLGTVIGYGYTF. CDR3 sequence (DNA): TGTGCCAGCAGCTTAGGGACTGTTATCGGGTATGGCTACACCTTC. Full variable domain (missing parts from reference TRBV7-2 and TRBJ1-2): GAGVSQSPSNKVTEKGKDVELRCDPISGHTALYWYRQSLGQGLEFLIYFQGNSAPDKSGLPSDRFSAERTGGSVSTLTIQRTQQEDSAVYLCASSLGTVIGYGYTFGSGTRLTVV.

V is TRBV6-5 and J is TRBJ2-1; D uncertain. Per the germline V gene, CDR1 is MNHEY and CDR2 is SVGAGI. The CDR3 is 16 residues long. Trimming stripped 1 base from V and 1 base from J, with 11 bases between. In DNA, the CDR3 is TGTGCCAGCAGTTACTATTTCCAGAAGTCCTACAATGAGCAGTTCTTC. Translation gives CASSYYFQKSYNEQFF.

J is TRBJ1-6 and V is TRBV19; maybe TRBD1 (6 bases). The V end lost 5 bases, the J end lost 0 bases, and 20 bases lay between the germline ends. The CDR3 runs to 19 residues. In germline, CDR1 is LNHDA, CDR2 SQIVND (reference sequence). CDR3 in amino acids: CASSSLLQGRSSYNSPLHF. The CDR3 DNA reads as TGTGCCAGTAGTTCCCTCCTACAGGGCCGGAGCTCCTATAATTCACCCCTCCACTTT.